The 7 T cell receptor beta chains given below trace back to one sample, sequenced in a study of T cells after yellow fever vaccination. TCRdb re-analysed the 5' RACE reads in MiXCR, keeping a single row per CDR3 protein. The sample contains about 340,000 distinct CDR3 sequences, roughly 8.7% of which appear only once. The sequencing used PBMCs, collected on the day of the first yellow fever vaccination. Receptors originate from a man between 18 and 35 years old who received the YFV17D yellow fever vaccine.

The chain links TRBV20-1 to TRBJ1-5; the match to TRBD1 covers 12 bases. Germline assignment: CDR1 DFQATT and CDR2 SNEGSKA (reference sequence). Trimming cost V 6 bases and J 0 bases; bases outside gene matches: 12. The CDR3 sequence is 18 residues long. CDR3 coding DNA: TGCAGTGCCACGGGACAGGGGGCTCGCCCGTATAGCAATCAGCCCCAGCATTTT. Its protein is CSATGQGARPYSNQPQHF.

The CDR3 bases are TGCAGCGTTGAAGAGGAGACAGGCGTTTATGGAAACACCATATATTTT. Its translation: CSVEEETGVYGNTIYF. The chain combines TRBV29-1 with TRBJ1-3, with a tentative D call TRBD1 (6 bases). The germline gives CDR1 SQVTM, CDR2 ANQGSEA. Trimming cost V 0 bases and J 3 bases, with 15 bases left between them. The CDR3 has 16 residues.

This clonotype was observed a few times. Written as DNA, the CDR3 is TGTGCCAGCAGTTACCCCGGGACTAGCAATCAGCCCCAGCATTTT. Its protein is CASSYPGTSNQPQHF. This chain connects TRBV6-2 or TRBV6-3 to TRBJ1-5; TRBD1 might be the D (5 bases). The CDR3 loop spans 15 amino acids. Germline V gives CDR1 MNHEY, CDR2 SVGEGT. V was clipped by 2 bases and J by 0 bases, with 8 bases between them.

The chain combines TRBV10-3 with TRBJ1-5; 7 nucleotides line up with TRBD1. This CDR3 has 13 residues. Trimming took 7 bases from V and 8 from J; bases not matched to a gene: 8. Germline-derived CDR1 and CDR2 are ENHRY and SYGVKD. The CDR3 bases are TGTGCCATCAATAGGGGGCTGGATGAGCCCCAGCATTTT. This translates into CAINRGLDEPQHF.

This clonotype was found many times. V gene TRBV5-1 combines with J gene TRBJ2-2; D may be TRBD2 (5 bases). V was trimmed by 5 bases and J by 5 bases, leaving 22 bases between them. Germline assignment: CDR1 SGHRS and CDR2 YFSETQ. The CDR3 runs 17 residues. CDR3 protein: CASRKRRETTITGELFF. Here the CDR3 DNA reads TGCGCCAGCAGAAAACGCCGCGAGACTACTATAACCGGGGAGCTGTTTTTT.

The V and J genes are TRBV5-1 and TRBJ2-3; TRBD2 matches at 8 bases. Germline V gene data show CDR1 as SGHRS and CDR2 as YFSETQ. The CDR3 contains 14 residues. V shed 7 bases and J 6 bases; nucleotides not matched to a gene: 10. In nucleotides, the CDR3 is TGCGCCAGCCGCGGGGGGACTACAGCGGATACGCAGTATTTT. This translates into CASRGGTTADTQYF. The full variable domain, completed using reference TRBV5-1 and TRBJ2-3, is KAGVTQTPRYLIKTRGQQVTLSCSPISGHRSVSWYQQTPGQGLQFLFEYFSETQRNKGNFPGRFSGRQFSNSRSEMNVSTLELGDSALYLCASRGGTTADTQYFGPGTRLTVL.

The chain uses TRBV5-1 and TRBJ2-7; TRBD1 agrees at 8 bases. V lost 0 bases, J lost 3 bases, and 5 bases stayed unmatched. Germline V gene sequence: CDR1 SGHRS, CDR2 YFSETQ. This CDR3 is 15 amino acids long. The CDR3 DNA reads as TGCGCCAGCAGCTTGGGACAGGGGCGAAACTACGAGCAGTACTTC. Its translation is CASSLGQGRNYEQYF.